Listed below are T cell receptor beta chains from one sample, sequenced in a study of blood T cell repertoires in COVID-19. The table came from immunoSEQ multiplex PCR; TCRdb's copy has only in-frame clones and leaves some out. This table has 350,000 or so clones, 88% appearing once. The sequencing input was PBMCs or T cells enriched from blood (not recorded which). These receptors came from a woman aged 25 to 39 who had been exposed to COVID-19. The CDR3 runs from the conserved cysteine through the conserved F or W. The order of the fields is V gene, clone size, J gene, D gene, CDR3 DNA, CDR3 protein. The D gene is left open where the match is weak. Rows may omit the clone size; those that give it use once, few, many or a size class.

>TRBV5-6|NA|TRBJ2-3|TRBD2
TGTGCCAGCAGCCTCCCCGGGACTAGCGAGGCAGATACGCAGTATTTT
CASSLPGTSEADTQYF
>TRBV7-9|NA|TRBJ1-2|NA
TGTGCCAGCAGCTTAGGAGGAGGGGCACCCTATGGCTACACCTTC
CASSLGGGAPYGYTF
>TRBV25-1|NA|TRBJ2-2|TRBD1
TGTGCCAGCACCACCGACAGGGGAGTAACCGGGGAGCTGTTTTTT
CASTTDRGVTGELFF
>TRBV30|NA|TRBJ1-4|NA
TGTGCCTGGAGCCCGCAGCAGACTACTAATGAAAAACTGTTTTTT
CAWSPQQTTNEKLFF
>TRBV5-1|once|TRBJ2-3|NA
TGCGCCAGCAGCTTGGGGGCGGATACGCAGTATTTT
CASSLGADTQYF
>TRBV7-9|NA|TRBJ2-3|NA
TGTGCCAGCAGCTTGGTAGCGGACCTGGGGGATACGCAGTATTTT
CASSLVADLGDTQYF
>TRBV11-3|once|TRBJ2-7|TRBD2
TGTGCCAGCAGCCAAGGGACTAGCGGGATGCTGGGTAGGTACGAGCAGTACTTC
CASSQGTSGMLGRYEQYF
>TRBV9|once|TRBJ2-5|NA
TGTGCCACCTACCAAGAGACCCAGTACTTC
CATYQETQYF
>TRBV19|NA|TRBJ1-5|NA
TGTGCCAGTAGTATCTCCAGGGCGGGCAATCAGCCCCAGCATTTT
CASSISRAGNQPQHF
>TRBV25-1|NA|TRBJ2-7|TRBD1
TGTGCCAGCGCCAGACAGGGCCCCTACGAGCAGTACTTC
CASARQGPYEQYF
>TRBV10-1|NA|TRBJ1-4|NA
TGCGCCAGCAGCAGGGAAACTAATGAAAAACTGTTTTTT
CASSRETNEKLFF
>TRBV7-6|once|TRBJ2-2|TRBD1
TGTGCCAGCAGCCCACGGACAGGGGCCGGCGGGGAGCTGTTTTTT
CASSPRTGAGGELFF
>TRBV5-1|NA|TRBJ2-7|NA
TGCGCCAGCAGCTTTACCGGGGAATACGAGCAGTACTTC
CASSFTGEYEQYF
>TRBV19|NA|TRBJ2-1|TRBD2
TGTGCCACCACCCCCGGGAGGGCCCCTGACAATGAGCAGTTCTTC
CATTPGRAPDNEQFF
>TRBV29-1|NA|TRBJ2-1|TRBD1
TGCAGCGTTGTTGGCCAGGGGGCTTACAATGAGCAGTTCTTC
CSVVGQGAYNEQFF
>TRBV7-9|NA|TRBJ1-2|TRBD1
TGTGCCAGCAGCCAACAGGGGTATGGCTACACCTTC
CASSQQGYGYTF
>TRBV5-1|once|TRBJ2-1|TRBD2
TGCGCCAGCAGCCTGGGGACTAGCGGGGCCAATGAGCAGTTCTTC
CASSLGTSGANEQFF
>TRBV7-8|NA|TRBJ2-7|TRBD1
TGTGCCAGCAGCTTAGCGCCGACAGGGGGCAATACCTACGAGCAGTACTTC
CASSLAPTGGNTYEQYF
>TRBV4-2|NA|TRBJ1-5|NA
TGTGCCAGCAGCGCGACAGGCGTTAGCAATCAGCCCCAGCATTTT
CASSATGVSNQPQHF
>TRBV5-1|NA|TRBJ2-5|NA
TGCGCCAGCAGCTCGGGGACTGGGGGGACCCAGTACTTC
CASSSGTGGTQYF
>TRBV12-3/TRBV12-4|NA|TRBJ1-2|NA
TGTGCCAGCAGTTTTTCACGGGACATTCGGAACTTC
CASSFSRDIRNF
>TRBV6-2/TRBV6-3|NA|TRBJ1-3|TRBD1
TGTGCCAGCAGCAGGACAGGGGGCGCAACTGGAAACACCATATATTTT
CASSRTGGATGNTIYF
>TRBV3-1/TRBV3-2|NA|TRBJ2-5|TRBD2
TGTGCCAGCAGCCAAGATTCGAGCGGGAGGTCACAAGAGACCCAGTACTTC
CASSQDSSGRSQETQYF
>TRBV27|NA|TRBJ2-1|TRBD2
TGTGCCAGCAGTTTCCGGACTAGCGGGAGGGGGCCGTTCTTC
CASSFRTSGRGPFF
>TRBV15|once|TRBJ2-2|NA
TGTGCCACCAGCAGAGCGCAGGCCGCGAACACCGGGGAGCTGTTTTTT
CATSRAQAANTGELFF
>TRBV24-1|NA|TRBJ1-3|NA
TGTGCCACCAGTGATTTGGACAGCATATATTTT
CATSDLDSIYF
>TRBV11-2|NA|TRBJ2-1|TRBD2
TGTGCCAGCAGCCGCGGGACTAGCTTTTTTGTCCAGTGGAATGAGCAGTTCTTC
CASSRGTSFFVQWNEQFF
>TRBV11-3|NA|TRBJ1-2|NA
TGTGCCAGCAGCCCACCATTCGGGGTTGGCTACACCTTC
CASSPPFGVGYTF
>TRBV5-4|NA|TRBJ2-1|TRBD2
TGTGCCAGCAGCTTGGTCAGGGAGACTAGCGGCTACAATGAGCAGTTCTTC
CASSLVRETSGYNEQFF
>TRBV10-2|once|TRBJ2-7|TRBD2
TGCGCCAGCGGACCCCTTCTAGGACTAGCGGCATACGAGCAGTACTTC
CASGPLLGLAAYEQYF
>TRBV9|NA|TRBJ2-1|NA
TGTGCCAGCAGCGTAGCGGGGGTCTCCTACAATGAGCAGTTCTTC
CASSVAGVSYNEQFF
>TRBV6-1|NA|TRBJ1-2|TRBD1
TGTGCCAGCAGTGCCCTCCGCAGGGGGCTTATCTATGGCTACACCTTC
CASSALRRGLIYGYTF
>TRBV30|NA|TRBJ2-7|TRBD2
TGTGCCTGGAGCCGACTAGCGGGGACCACCTACGAGCAGTACTTC
CAWSRLAGTTYEQYF
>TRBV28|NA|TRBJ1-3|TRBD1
TGTGCCAGCAGTTTCTCCGGGACAGGGGGAGGTAGAAACACCATATATTTT
CASSFSGTGGGRNTIYF
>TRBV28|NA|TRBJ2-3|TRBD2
TGTGCCAGCATTCTAGCGGGGGTTAGCACAGATACGCAGTATTTT
CASILAGVSTDTQYF
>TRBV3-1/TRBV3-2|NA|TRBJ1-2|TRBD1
TGTGCCAGCAGCCGCGGGACAGCGGAGCGTGGCTACACCTTC
CASSRGTAERGYTF
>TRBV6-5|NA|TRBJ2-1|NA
TGTGCCAGCAGTTACTCTTTTGGGGGGACCTACAATGAGCAGTTCTTC
CASSYSFGGTYNEQFF
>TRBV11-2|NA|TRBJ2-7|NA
TGTGCCAGCAGCTTAAAGGAGGGCCGGCTCGAGCAGTACTTC
CASSLKEGRLEQYF
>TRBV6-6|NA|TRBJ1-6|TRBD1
TGTGCCAGCAAGGAATTTATAGGACAGGGCGGTTCACCCCTCCACTTT
CASKEFIGQGGSPLHF
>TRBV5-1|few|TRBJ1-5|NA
TGCGCCAGCAGCTTAGGAGGGAAGGATCAGCCCCAGCATTTT
CASSLGGKDQPQHF
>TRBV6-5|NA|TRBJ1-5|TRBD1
TGTGCCAGCAGTTACGGGACAGGGGACCAGCCCCAGCATTTT
CASSYGTGDQPQHF
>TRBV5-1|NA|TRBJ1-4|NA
TGCGCCAGCAGCTTGGGAGTCTCAGTTGCCAGGGAAAAGTGTTTT
CASSLGVSVAREKCF
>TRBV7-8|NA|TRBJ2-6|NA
TGTGCCAGCAGCTTAGGGGGGGACAGCTCTGGGGCCAACGTCCTGACTTTC
CASSLGGDSSGANVLTF
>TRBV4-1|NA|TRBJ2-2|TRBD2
TGCGCCAGCAGCCTTAGCGGGAGGGCACCCGAAACCACGAACACCGGGGAGCTGTTTTTT
CASSLSGRAPETTNTGELFF
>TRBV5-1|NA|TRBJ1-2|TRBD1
TGCGCCAGCAGCTTGGACGGCAGGGGGGCCTATGGCTACACCTTC
CASSLDGRGAYGYTF
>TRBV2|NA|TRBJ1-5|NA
TGTGCCAGCAGTGATTCGGTTCACAATCAGCCCCAGCATTTT
CASSDSVHNQPQHF
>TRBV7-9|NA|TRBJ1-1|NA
TGTGCCAGCAGCTTCGGGGGGTTTAACACTGAAGCTTTCTTT
CASSFGGFNTEAFF
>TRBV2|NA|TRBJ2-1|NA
TGTGCCAGCAGGATCCAGGGGGGTCCGTTCTTC
CASRIQGGPFF
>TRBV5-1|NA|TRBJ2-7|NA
TGCGCCAGCAGCGTAACCGGGTCCAACTACGAGCAGTACTTC
CASSVTGSNYEQYF
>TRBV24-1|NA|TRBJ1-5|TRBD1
TGTGCCACCAGTGATGTACAGGGGTGGGGCAATCAGCCCCAGCATTTT
CATSDVQGWGNQPQHF